This T cell receptor (beta chain) originates from a study of shared clonotypes between healthy human individuals. The repertoire was sequenced with immunoSEQ multiplex PCR; TCRdb's copy has only in-frame clones and lacks some. This sample has some 1,400,000 clones, with more than 95% found just once. There are 13 residues in the CDR3. CDR1 is GTSNPN, CDR2 SVGIG, per germline (reference sequence). Unmatched junction bases numbered 3, after V lost 4 bases and J lost 1 base. The TCR comes from a man aged 25-45 years in good health. The chain joins TRBV30 to TRBJ2-5; 7 bases match TRBD1. What was sequenced was naive CD4+ T cells sorted from blood. As to subset: CD45RA+ positively selected. The CDR3 loop reads CAWKGQPQETQYF. The DNA of the CDR3 is TGTGCCTGGAAGGGACAGCCCCAAGAGACCCAGTACTTC.